These 18 T cell receptor beta chains share one sample of origin, sequenced in a study of molecular identifiers for immune sequencing clone quantification. TCRdb called the PCR reads again in MiXCR, with one record for every CDR3 protein. The table includes a few hundred thousand distinct CDR3 sequences, roughly 23% detected once. The sample taken for sequencing was naive CD8+ T cells from blood, with Jurkat cell RNA spiked in. As for subset: FACS-sorted CD8+CD4-CCR7+CD45RA+ naive T cells. Receptors originate from a human donor in good health. Some libraries in this study had Jurkat cell RNA spiked in.

This clonotype was recorded at least ten times. The gene calls are TRBV4-3 and TRBJ2-7; 8 bases are a match to TRBD2. Trimming took 0 bases from V and 2 from J; bases not matched to a gene: 6. This CDR3 is built from 16 residues. Germline V gene sequence: CDR1 LGHNA, CDR2 YSLEER. The CDR3 loop is CASSQDSSGGAYEQYF. The CDR3 DNA reads as TGCGCCAGCAGCCAAGATTCGAGCGGGGGAGCCTACGAGCAGTACTTC.

This clonotype appeared many times. The V call is TRBV28, the J call TRBJ2-3, with TRBD2 matching over 9 bases. V lost 5 bases and J lost 0; bases outside the gene matches: 12. CDR3 length: 18 amino acids. Germline V gene lookup returns CDR1 MDHEN and CDR2 SYDVKM. The CDR3 here is CASSPKGVTSGSTDTQYF. The CDR3 DNA follows: TGTGCCAGCAGTCCAAAGGGGGTGACTAGCGGAAGCACAGATACGCAGTATTTT.

This clonotype was picked up many times. The genes are TRBV20-1 and TRBJ2-3, with D possibly TRBD1 on 6 matching bases. The CDR3 has 13 residues. Germline-derived CDR1 and CDR2 are DFQATT and SNEGSKA (reference sequence). Deletions cut 2 bases from V and 4 bases from J, with 10 bases between. The CDR3 coding sequence is TGCAGTGCTAGAAAGGGGGACCCAGATACGCAGTATTTT. The encoded protein is CSARKGDPDTQYF.

The chain carries TRBV2 and TRBJ2-7; D not resolved. V was cut by 5 bases and J by 1 base, with 24 bases left in between. This CDR3 has 18 residues. CDR1 is SNHLY, CDR2 FYNNEI, per germline. CDR3 DNA sequence: TGTGCCAGCAGTATAATGGGTGTTGGGCAGGCCCCATCCTACGAGCAGTACTTC. Translation: CASSIMGVGQAPSYEQYF.

This clonotype has just one count. The J gene is TRBJ1-2, the V gene TRBV20-1; the match to TRBD1 covers 10 bases. In germline, CDR1 is DFQATT, CDR2 SNEGSKA (reference sequence). CDR3 length: 14 amino acids. J gave up 4 bases and V 2 bases, and 4 bases lay outside the gene matches. The CDR3 loop reads CSARRDRGFYGYTF. In DNA, the CDR3 is TGCAGTGCTAGACGGGACAGGGGTTTCTATGGCTACACCTTC.

This clonotype was seen repeatedly, ten times or more. This chain joins TRBV20-1 and TRBJ2-1, with D possibly TRBD1 on 6 matching bases. Germline V lookup: CDR1 DFQATT, CDR2 SNEGSKA (reference sequence). Between the trimmed V and J ends, which lost 3 bases and 8 bases, there was a span of 23 bases. The CDR3 extends over 16 amino acids. This CDR3 reads CSARGADITLMDEQFF. In DNA form, the CDR3 reads TGCAGTGCTAGGGGGGCGGACATCACCCTTATGGATGAGCAGTTCTTC.

This clonotype was observed at least ten times. V is TRBV7-3 and J is TRBJ2-5; 7 bases are a match to TRBD1. The CDR3 extends over 15 amino acids. The germline gives CDR1 SGHTA, CDR2 FQGTGA. Unmatched junction bases numbered 4, after V lost 2 bases and J lost 1 base. CDR3 region: CASSLSGQLQETQYF. CDR3 DNA sequence: TGTGCCAGCAGCTTATCGGGACAGCTCCAAGAGACCCAGTACTTC.

The CDR3 is CASSLDENTGELFF. CDR3 bases: TGTGCCAGCAGCTTAGACGAGAACACCGGGGAGCTGTTTTTT. The chain links TRBV13 to TRBJ2-2; D call uncertain. V lost 1 base to trimming and J lost 1 base, with 4 bases between them. Germline-derived CDR1 and CDR2 are PRHDT and FYEKMQ (reference sequence). This CDR3 has 14 residues.

This clonotype was seen repeatedly, ten times or more. This chain uses TRBV12-3 or TRBV12-4 with TRBJ2-3; a possible D gene is TRBD2 (7 bases). The CDR3 runs 15 residues. Trimming took 6 bases from V and 5 from J, leaving 18 bases between them. The CDR3 region is CASSQAWGGIDTQYF. CDR3 nucleotide sequence: TGTGCCAGCAGCCAAGCGTGGGGGGGCATAGATACGCAGTATTTT.

This clonotype was observed a handful of times. For the CDR3, the DNA is TGTGCCAGCAGCTACCAGGGGGGGTATAATTCACCCCTCCACTTT. Amino acids: CASSYQGGYNSPLHF. This sequence joins TRBV28 and TRBJ1-6; 7 nucleotides match TRBD1. This CDR3 has 15 amino acids. CDR1 and CDR2 (germline): MDHEN, SYDVKM. Trimming at V came to 6 bases and at J to 4 bases, leaving 6 bases not matched to a gene.

A word on this clonotype: Sequence at one end of the junction differs from germline and may be a read error. The chain combines TRBV6-2 or TRBV6-3 with TRBJ1-5; D unresolved. CDR1 is MNHEY and CDR2 is SVGEGT in the germline V gene. The CDR3 is 15 residues long. This CDR3 reads CASSYGEALFQAQHF. The CDR3 nucleotides are TGTGCCAGCAGTTACGGGGAAGCACTCTTTCAGGCCCAGCATTTT.

The chain couples TRBV10-2 to TRBJ1-2; D is unresolved. The CDR3 is 12 amino acids. Trimming removed 2 bases from V and 4 bases from J, with 5 bases in between. Germline V gene data show CDR1 as WSHSY and CDR2 as SAAADI. As DNA, the CDR3 is TGCGCCAGCAGTGAGATGGGCTATGGCTACACCTTC. This translates into CASSEMGYGYTF.

The genes are TRBV9 and TRBJ2-7, with a possible D match to TRBD1 (5 bases). This CDR3 comprises 15 residues. Trimming left V 7 bases short and J 0 bases short, with 17 bases between. CDR1 is SGDLS, CDR2 YYNGEE, per germline. Here the CDR3 DNA reads TGTGCCAGCGGCTTAGCAGGGTCCAGCTCCTACGAGCAGTACTTC. As protein: CASGLAGSSSYEQYF.

This clonotype was picked up a small number of times. The genes are TRBV6-2 or TRBV6-3 and TRBJ2-3; 10 bases map to TRBD2. The germline CDR1 and CDR2 sequences are MNHEY and SVGEGT. The CDR3 spans 16 residues. Trimming cost V 0 bases and J 2 bases; bases outside gene matches: 2. The CDR3 sequence: CASSYSAGGPTDTQYF. CDR3 nucleotides: TGTGCCAGCAGTTACTCAGCGGGGGGGCCCACAGATACGCAGTATTTT.

Note on this clonotype: The junction and the germline gene differ at one end; a read error may be behind it. The chain carries TRBV19 and TRBJ2-5; 7 bases match TRBD1. CDR1 and CDR2 (germline): LNHDA, SQIVND (reference sequence). CDR3 length equals 16 residues. The CDR3, as DNA: TGTGCCAATAGTCTTGCCGAGGGACAGTCCCAAGAGACCCAGTACTTC. It encodes CANSLAEGQSQETQYF.

This chain joins TRBV19 and TRBJ1-4; tentatively, D is TRBD1 (5 bases). Germline V lookup: CDR1 LNHDA, CDR2 SQIVND (reference sequence). CDR3 length: 13 amino acids. Trimming took 6 bases from V and 3 from J, leaving 8 bases between them. CDR3 sequence (DNA): TGTGCCAGTAGGGGGGGAGCTAATGAAAAACTGTTTTTT. Its translation: CASRGGANEKLFF.

This clonotype was recorded a few times. The V gene is TRBV20-1, the J gene TRBJ2-1; D gene ambiguous. This CDR3 region has 13 residues. V lost 2 bases and J 6 bases, leaving 11 bases between the germline ends. CDR1 is DFQATT, CDR2 SNEGSKA, per germline (reference sequence). The CDR3 DNA sequence: TGCAGTGCTAGACCCCCAGGATTCAATGAGCAGTTCTTC. It is translated as CSARPPGFNEQFF.

This clonotype was seen a handful of times. The chain carries TRBV4-1 and TRBJ2-1; tentatively, D is TRBD1 (5 bases). Deletions cut 3 bases from V and 10 bases from J, with 16 bases between. CDR3 length equals 14 residues. Germline V CDR1 and CDR2: MGHRA, YSYEKL. CDR3 amino acids: CASSQGLAYWEQFF. The CDR3 DNA sequence: TGCGCCAGCAGCCAGGGGCTGGCCTACTGGGAGCAGTTCTTC.